This entry features one T cell receptor beta chain sequence. This clone has just a few counts. Its antigen specificity is not known. Base quality data are lacking; no much larger clone is found one base away. Counted from cysteine to phenylalanine, this CDR3 has 15 amino acids. Of all the DNA, just the CDR3 is kept, 45 bases in frame from base 1. The germline V gene yields SGHVS for CDR1 and FQNEAQ for CDR2. V and J lose 5 bases and 1 base, and a span of 14 bases separates them. Libraries were made using the immunoSEQ multiplex PCR assay. To provide template for TCR sequencing, every sample had RNA extracted and reverse transcribed into cDNA. First-strand cDNA was synthesized using SuperScript III with a 2:1 mix of oligo-dT and random hexamers. A synthetic immune receptor repertoire was used to gauge amplification bias, and whatever bias remained was removed computationally. The authors' analysis ran thus. After raw reads were preprocessed to remove errors, the CDR3 was defined following IMGT conventions as running from the conserved cysteine to phenylalanine. Clonality was calculated as 1 minus Shannon entropy normalized by log2 of the number of productive unique TCRs. Scalp TCRbeta sequences were cross-referenced with sorted blood CD4 and CD8 repertoires so that the CD4 or CD8 identity of scalp clones could be inferred. TCRdb carries this immuneACCESS record with in-frame sequences only. Its versions omit some clonotypes, under half of them owing to an unresolved V gene in the studies checked, with the rest unexplained. Clone size and V and J calls were adopted from that table, with D and trimming inferred from the DNA. A total of 250,000 to 350,000 clones appear in this sample, about three fifths of them only once. The ten most abundant clones make up more than 0.85% of the sample.

The sample's treatment or condition, from its label and the paper: oral pan-JAK inhibitor, 5-10 mg twice daily. Peripheral blood and lesional scalp punch biopsies were obtained from patients with alopecia areata. PBMCs were isolated by density centrifugation and stained for CD3, CD4 and CD8, after which CD4+ and CD8+ T cells were sorted on a FACSAria. The source of the sample is a study of CD8+ T cells in alopecia areata (dated by TCRdb to 2016 to 2018). Study-wide context: Treated patients were enrolled in an open-label pilot trial of oral tofacitinib, 5 to 10 mg twice daily, for moderate-to-severe alopecia areata. Biopsies were taken from tofacitinib-treated patients at baseline and again at 4 and 24 weeks into treatment, and several of those patients also had a later scalp biopsy. On the human side, TCRbeta sequencing was run on scalp tissue and on sorted CD4+ and CD8+ peripheral blood T cells from healthy controls and from alopecia areata patients with either patchy or totalis/universalis disease. In both human patients and the C3H/HeJ mouse model, the study applied high-throughput TCRbeta sequencing to look at T cell clonal expansion in alopecia areata. RNA was extracted with the PAXgene miRNA kit for fixed scalp, the miRNeasy kit for PBMCs, and the RNeasy kit for mouse skin. Disease severity in treated patients was measured with the SALT score, which quantifies the percentage of affected scalp surface area. Tofacitinib was given for 6 to 18 months, followed by 6 months of follow-up off drug to assess delayed response and recurrence. Clonality in the scalp was compared among normal scalp (n=4), patchy alopecia areata scalp (n=8), and alopecia totalis/universalis scalp (n=8). TCRbeta CDR3 regions were amplified by immunoSEQ multiplex PCR using 35 Vbeta forward and 13 Jbeta reverse primers. What the authors observed across the whole study: TCR sequences shared between patients were less clear than in mice, possibly partly because of HLA diversity in the patient population. During tofacitinib treatment, many expanded lesional clones remained in scalp and blood, and this persistence may partly explain relapse after treatment is stopped. Tofacitinib significantly lowered scalp clonality and the number of expanded CD8+ clones among the top 100 scalp clones. Compared with normal scalp, lesional scalp had higher clonality and more expanded CD8+ clones, particularly in alopecia totalis/universalis, a pattern that suggests antigenic drive. Because the treated cohort was small and had only one nonresponder, larger studies are needed to examine links between baseline CD8+ expansion and response. Resident alphabeta T cells in normal human skin are also sequenced, complicating scalp TCR repertoire analysis, unlike mouse skin dominated by gammadelta T cells.

This TCR derives from a human donor with alopecia areata. This sequence uses TRBV7-8 and TRBJ2-5, with no confident D gene call. The starting material was CD4+ T cells sorted from blood, obtained around week 54, from a patient treated with tofacitinib. The DNA sequence is TGTGCCAGCAGCCCCATCCACAGCTTCCAAGAGACCCAGTACTTC. The encoded protein is CASSPIHSFQETQYF.